These 18 T cell receptor beta chains share one sample of origin, sequenced in a study of T-cell reconstitution after alpha-beta-depleted transplantation in children. Unique molecular identifiers were used in preparing the TCRbeta library. TCRdb analysed the PCR reads with MiXCR anew, one entry per CDR3 protein. The data hold some 200,000 distinct CDR3 sequences, with about 14% observed a single time. Sequencing used PBMCs from the stem cell graft donor, obtained from the stem cell graft. The receptors derive from a human donor who donated a stem cell graft to a child with acute lymphoblastic leukemia.

This clonotype was recorded many times. This sequence joins TRBV12-3 or TRBV12-4 and TRBJ2-7; D is possibly TRBD2 (7 bases). V was cut by 3 bases and J by 3 bases, with 12 bases left in between. This CDR3 spans 14 amino acids. Here the CDR3 reads CASSFGGGGYEQYF. As DNA, the CDR3 is TGTGCCAGCAGTTTTGGGGGAGGGGGCTACGAGCAGTACTTC.

Many counts were recorded for this clonotype. This chain connects TRBV12-3 or TRBV12-4 to TRBJ2-6; perhaps TRBD2 as D (5 bases). Trimming left V 6 bases short and J 0 bases short, with 24 bases between. The CDR3 sequence is 20 residues long. The CDR3 protein is CASRRRERGLTLSGANVLTF. The CDR3 DNA reads TGTGCCAGCAGGCGACGAGAGAGAGGGTTAACTCTCTCTGGGGCCAACGTCCTGACTTTC.

As regards this clonotype: This clone may be a read error of a much larger clone one base away. Since the CDR3 does not end with the conserved phenylalanine or tryptophan, this likely comes from a read error. The chain is built from TRBV28 and TRBJ1-2, with D perhaps matching TRBD1 (6 bases). V was clipped by 6 bases and J by 5 bases, with 19 bases between them. Germline V gives CDR1 MDHEN, CDR2 SYDVKM. CDR3 length: 15 amino acids. The CDR3 is CASREGGRGSYGYTL. The DNA for the CDR3 is TGTGCCAGCAGGGAGGGGGGCAGGGGAAGTTATGGCTACACCTTG.

V is TRBV10-3 and J is TRBJ2-5; D possibly uses TRBD1 or TRBD2 (6 bases each). Germline-derived CDR1 and CDR2 are ENHRY and SYGVKD. The germline V and J ends were trimmed by 3 bases and 5 bases, with 16 bases remaining between them. The CDR3 is 15 residues long. CDR3 sequence (DNA): TGTGCCATCAGTGAAACGGGGGCGCCCCGGGAGACCCAGTACTTC. Protein: CAISETGAPRETQYF.

The V gene is TRBV5-1, the J gene TRBJ2-7; a weak D match, TRBD1 (5 bases). This CDR3 has 16 amino acids. V was pared by 5 bases and J by 0 bases, with 18 bases between. Per the germline V gene, CDR1 is SGHRS and CDR2 is YFSETQ. As DNA, the CDR3 is TGCGCCAGCAGGCCCGTGGCAGGGTTCTCCTCCTACGAGCAGTACTTC. It specifies CASRPVAGFSSYEQYF.

This clonotype has only a few counts. Given the absence of the conserved phenylalanine or tryptophan at the CDR3 end, a read error is likely. The genes are TRBV7-2 and TRBJ1-1; weak D call: TRBD1 (5 bases). The V end lost 3 bases, the J end lost 4 bases, and 9 bases lay between the germline ends. This CDR3 comprises 13 residues. Germline CDR1 and CDR2: SGHTA and FQGNSA. CDR3 amino acids: CASSFGGGTEAFL. The CDR3 DNA reads TGTGCCAGCAGCTTTGGGGGGGGCACTGAAGCTTTCCTT.

This clonotype came up many times. The chain carries TRBV29-1 and TRBJ2-2; 7 bases match TRBD1. CDR1 is SQVTM, CDR2 ANQGSEA, per germline. J was trimmed by 6 bases and V by 6 bases; bases with no gene match: 10. The CDR3 contains 14 residues. CDR3 sequence (DNA): TGCAGCGTGCCCGACAGGGTACACCCCGGGGAGCTGTTTTTT. Amino acids: CSVPDRVHPGELFF.

This clonotype was recorded many times. This chain joins TRBV12-3 or TRBV12-4 and TRBJ1-5, with D uncertain. V was trimmed by 9 bases and J by 0 bases, leaving 9 bases between them. There are 13 residues in the CDR3. In DNA form, the CDR3 reads TGTGCCAGTAGGCGGGGTAGCAATCAGCCCCAGCATTTT. It translates to CASRRGSNQPQHF.

As for this clonotype: A much larger clonotype is one base distant, so this may be a read error. The rearrangement uses TRBV12-3 or TRBV12-4 and TRBJ1-4; TRBD1 agrees at 7 bases. The CDR3 loop spans 15 amino acids. V lost 2 bases, J lost 10 bases, and 10 bases stayed unmatched. The CDR3: CASSLYNRGDAKLFF. The CDR3 DNA reads as TGTGCCAGCAGTTTATACAACAGGGGCGATGCAAAACTGTTTTTT.

The sample holds many counts of this clonotype. CDR3 sequence (DNA): TGTGCCAGCAGCTTAATAAGGCAGGGGGATTACGAGCAGTACTTC. It specifies CASSLIRQGDYEQYF. The J gene is TRBJ2-7, the V gene TRBV11-2; 7 nucleotides align to TRBD1. The CDR3 contains 15 residues. Trimming at V came to 2 bases and at J to 4 bases, leaving 8 bases not matched to a gene. In germline, CDR1 is SGHAT, CDR2 FQNNGV. Drawing the rest from reference TRBV11-2 and TRBJ2-7, the complete variable domain is EAGVAQSPRYKIIEKRQSVAFWCNPISGHATLYWYQQILGQGPKLLIQFQNNGVVDDSQLPKDRFSAERLKGVDSTLKIQPAKLEDSAVYLCASSLIRQGDYEQYFGPGTRLTVT.

Many counts were recorded for this clonotype. The V call is TRBV7-8, the J call TRBJ1-5, with 8 bases fitting TRBD1. Germline V gives CDR1 SGHVS, CDR2 FQNEAQ. V trimming: 1 base; J trimming: 0 bases; junction bases outside the gene matches: 5. The CDR3 is 17 amino acids. The CDR3 region is CASSLGTGKFSNQPQHF. DNA of the CDR3: TGTGCCAGCAGCTTAGGGACAGGGAAATTTAGCAATCAGCCCCAGCATTTT.

The rearrangement links TRBV29-1 to TRBJ2-7; 10 bases match TRBD2. With V trimmed by 4 bases and J by 5 bases, 14 bases remained unmatched. This CDR3 is built from 16 residues. CDR1 SQVTM and CDR2 ANQGSEA come from the germline V gene. CDR3 sequence: CSVGKSGTSATHEQYF. The CDR3 region has the DNA TGCAGCGTTGGAAAGTCCGGGACTAGCGCCACACACGAGCAGTACTTC.

This clonotype was observed at least ten times. This rearrangement joins TRBV12-3 or TRBV12-4 to TRBJ2-1; 9 bases match TRBD2. The CDR3 is 15 amino acids. V gave up 6 bases and J gave up 5 bases; unmatched junction bases: 8. Here the CDR3 DNA reads TGTGCCAGCAGCCCACAACTAGCGGGCAACAATGAGCAGTTCTTC. Protein sequence: CASSPQLAGNNEQFF.

This clonotype was detected ten times or more. The chain recombines TRBV5-5 with TRBJ2-1; D tentatively fits TRBD1 or TRBD2 (5 bases each). The ends were cut back, 1 base at V and 8 bases at J, with 10 bases in the middle. Germline V CDR1 and CDR2: SGHKS, YYEKEE (reference sequence). The CDR3 is 13 amino acids. The CDR3 region is CASSLWGSDEQFF. Written as DNA, the CDR3 is TGTGCCAGCAGCTTGTGGGGGTCGGATGAGCAGTTCTTC.

This sequence joins TRBV7-2 and TRBJ2-5; TRBD1 is a possible D gene (6 bases). This CDR3 is built from 16 residues. V shed 5 bases and J shed 2 bases, with 18 bases lying between them. Germline V gives CDR1 SGHTA, CDR2 FQGNSA. CDR3 nucleotides: TGTGCCAGCAGCGCTAACCCGGACAGACTACAAGAGACCCAGTACTTC. Encoded protein: CASSANPDRLQETQYF. The full variable domain, in which reference TRBV7-2 and TRBJ2-5 provide the parts outside the CDR3, is GAGVSQSPSNKVTEKGKDVELRCDPISGHTALYWYRQSLGQGLEFLIYFQGNSAPDKSGLPSDRFSAERTGGSVSTLTIQRTQQEDSAVYLCASSANPDRLQETQYFGPGTRLLVL.

V usage is TRBV11-2 and J usage is TRBJ1-1; maybe TRBD1 (5 bases). Germline-derived CDR1 and CDR2 are SGHAT and FQNNGV. The CDR3 is made up of 15 amino acids. V lost 0 bases and J 1 base, leaving 9 bases between the germline ends. The CDR3 sequence: CASSLDARANTEAFF. The CDR3 bases are TGTGCCAGCAGCTTAGACGCCAGGGCGAACACTGAAGCTTTCTTT.

This clonotype has a count of ten or more. The chain recombines TRBV12-3 or TRBV12-4 with TRBJ2-3; 14 bases fit TRBD2. This CDR3 spans 17 amino acids. J was trimmed by 9 bases and V by 4 bases; bases with no gene match: 12. The CDR3 reads CASSSTGTSGRRGTQYF. CDR3 in DNA: TGTGCCAGCAGTTCAACCGGGACTAGCGGGAGAAGGGGAACGCAGTATTTT.

This clonotype was counted at least ten times. The chain carries TRBV20-1 and TRBJ1-5; D gene uncertain. Trimming pared 6 bases from V and 5 bases from J, leaving 14 bases between. CDR1 and CDR2 (germline): DFQATT, SNEGSKA (reference sequence). CDR3 size: 13 residues. CDR3 sequence reads: CSAKRTQDQPQHF. The CDR3 nucleotides read TGCAGTGCCAAAAGGACGCAGGATCAGCCCCAGCATTTT.